This TCR beta chain was obtained from a study of T cell responses to AZD1222 COVID-19 vaccine. The CDR3 has 13 residues. CDR1 is LGHDT, CDR2 YNNKEL, per germline (reference sequence). Trimming shortened V by 4 bases and J by 5 bases, and 11 bases separated the two germline ends. Sequenced by immunoSEQ multiplex PCR; TCRdb stores in-frame clones only, minus some. Of 150,000 to 200,000 clones listed, around 88% are singletons. This clone has more than one count but fewer than ten. This sequence was found in an adult who received the AZD1222 COVID-19 vaccine. This material consisted of peripheral blood, taken 28 days after the second AZD1222 dose. The chain carries TRBV3-1 (or the pseudogene TRBV3-2) and TRBJ2-5; tentative D call: TRBD1 (5 bases). For the CDR3, the DNA is TGTGCCAGCAGCCCCCCAGGGAAGGAGACCCAGTACTTC. Translation gives CASSPPGKETQYF.